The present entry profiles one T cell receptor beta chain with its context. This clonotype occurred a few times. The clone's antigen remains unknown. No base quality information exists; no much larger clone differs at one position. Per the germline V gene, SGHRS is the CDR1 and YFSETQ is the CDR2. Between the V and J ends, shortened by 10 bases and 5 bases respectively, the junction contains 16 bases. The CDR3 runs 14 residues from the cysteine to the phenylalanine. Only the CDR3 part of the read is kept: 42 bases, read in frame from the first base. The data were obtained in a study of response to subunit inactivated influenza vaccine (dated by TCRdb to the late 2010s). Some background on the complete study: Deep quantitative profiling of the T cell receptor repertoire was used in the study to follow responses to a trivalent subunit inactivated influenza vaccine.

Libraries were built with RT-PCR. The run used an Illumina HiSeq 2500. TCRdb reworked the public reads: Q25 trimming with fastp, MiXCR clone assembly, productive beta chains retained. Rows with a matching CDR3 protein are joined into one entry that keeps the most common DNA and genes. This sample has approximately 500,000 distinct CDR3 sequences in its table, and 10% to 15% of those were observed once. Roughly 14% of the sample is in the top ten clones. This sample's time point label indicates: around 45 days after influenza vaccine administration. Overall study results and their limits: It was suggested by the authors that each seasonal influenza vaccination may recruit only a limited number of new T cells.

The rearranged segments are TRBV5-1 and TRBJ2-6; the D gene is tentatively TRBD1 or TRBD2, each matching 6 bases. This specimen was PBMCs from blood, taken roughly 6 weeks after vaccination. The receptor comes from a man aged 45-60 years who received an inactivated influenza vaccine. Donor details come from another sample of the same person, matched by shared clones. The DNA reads TGCGCCGCTTCTTCGGGGGACAGGGCCAACGTCCTGACTTTC. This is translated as CAASSGDRANVLTF. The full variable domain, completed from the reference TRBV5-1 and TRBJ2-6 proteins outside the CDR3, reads KAGVTQTPRYLIKTRGQQVTLSCSPISGHRSVSWYQQTPGQGLQFLFEYFSETQRNKGNFPGRFSGRQFSNSRSEMNVSTLELGDSALYLCAASSGDRANVLTFGAGSRLTVL.